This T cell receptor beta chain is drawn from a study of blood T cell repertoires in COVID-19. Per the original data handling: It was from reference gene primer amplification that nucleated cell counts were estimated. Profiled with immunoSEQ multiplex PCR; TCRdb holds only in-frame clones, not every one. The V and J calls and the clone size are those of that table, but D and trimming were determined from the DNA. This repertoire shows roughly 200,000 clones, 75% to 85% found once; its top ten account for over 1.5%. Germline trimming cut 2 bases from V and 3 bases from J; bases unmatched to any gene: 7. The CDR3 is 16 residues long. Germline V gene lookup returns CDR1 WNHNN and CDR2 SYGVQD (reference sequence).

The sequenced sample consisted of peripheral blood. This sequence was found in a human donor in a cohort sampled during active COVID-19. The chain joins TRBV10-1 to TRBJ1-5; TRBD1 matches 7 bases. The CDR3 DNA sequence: TGCGCCAGCAGTGAGGGTTCAGGGGGACCCAATCAGCCCCAGCATTTT. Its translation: CASSEGSGGPNQPQHF.